This T cell receptor (beta chain) was obtained from a study of read filtering for tumor transcriptome and immune sequencing. About the study: Revised staging placed eight or nine patients in R-ISS I, around 15 in II, more than five in III. Whole-transcriptome libraries were prepared after DNase treatment. Findings and limits, study-wide: Approximately 80% of IR-seq clonotypes had one read, totaling 3% to 4% of reads; RNA-seq: 74.6% and 44.6%. Correlation between methods rose after single-read clonotypes were removed.

This clonotype showed up many times. Its antigen remains unknown. From around 0.4 ug of RNA, a library with molecular barcoded alpha/delta and beta/gamma adaptors was made. TCRdb re-called the reads with MiXCR, one entry per CDR3 protein. The data contain around 140,000 distinct CDR3 sequences, approximately 13% of them singletons. V was pared by 8 bases and J by 5 bases, with 20 bases between. The CDR3 totals 15 residues. CDR1 is SEHNR and CDR2 is FQNEAQ in the germline V gene (reference sequence). What was sequenced was a population of CD138-negative cells sorted from bone marrow. V usage is TRBV7-9 and J usage is TRBJ2-3; the D gene could be TRBD1 or TRBD2 (5 bases each). The source is a donor at least 40 years old with multiple myeloma. CDR3 loop: CASRGETRAGDTQYF. The DNA of the CDR3 is TGTGCCAGCCGAGGGGAGACAAGGGCAGGAGATACGCAGTATTTT.